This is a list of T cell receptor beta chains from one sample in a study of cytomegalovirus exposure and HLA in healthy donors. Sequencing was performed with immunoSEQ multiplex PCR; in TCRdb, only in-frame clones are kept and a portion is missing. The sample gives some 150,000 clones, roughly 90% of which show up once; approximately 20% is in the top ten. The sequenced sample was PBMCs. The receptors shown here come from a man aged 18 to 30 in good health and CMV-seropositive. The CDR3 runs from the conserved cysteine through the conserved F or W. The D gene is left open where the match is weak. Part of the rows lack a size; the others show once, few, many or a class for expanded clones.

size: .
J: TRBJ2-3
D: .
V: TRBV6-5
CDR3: CASSYRGAGPDTQYF
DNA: TGTGCCAGCAGTTACCGGGGGGCCGGGCCGGATACGCAGTATTTT

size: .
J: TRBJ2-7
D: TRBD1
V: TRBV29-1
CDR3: CSVSGQGDREGYEQYF
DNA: TGCAGCGTTTCCGGACAGGGGGACAGGGAGGGCTACGAGCAGTACTTC

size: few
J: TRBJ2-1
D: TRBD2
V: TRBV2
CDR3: CASNRAGGEDEQFF
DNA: TGTGCCAGCAACCGCGCGGGAGGTGAGGATGAGCAGTTCTTC

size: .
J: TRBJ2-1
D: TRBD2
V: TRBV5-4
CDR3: CASGSGRARALNEQFF
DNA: TGTGCCAGCGGTAGCGGGAGGGCCCGGGCTCTCAATGAGCAGTTCTTC

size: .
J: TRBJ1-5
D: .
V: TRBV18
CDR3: CASSPGGVGYGNQPQHF
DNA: TGTGCCAGCTCACCAGGAGGCGTCGGATACGGCAATCAGCCCCAGCATTTT

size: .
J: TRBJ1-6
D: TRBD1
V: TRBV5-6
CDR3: CASRYRGARSPLHF
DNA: TGTGCCAGCAGATACAGGGGCGCGAGATCACCCCTCCACTTT

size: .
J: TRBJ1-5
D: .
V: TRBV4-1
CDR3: CASSQEGQPDQPQHF
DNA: TGCGCCAGCAGCCAAGAAGGACAGCCCGATCAGCCCCAGCATTTT

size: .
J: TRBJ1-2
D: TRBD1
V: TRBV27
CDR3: CASRGTGGTYGYTF
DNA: TGTGCCAGCAGGGGGACAGGGGGAACCTATGGCTACACCTTC

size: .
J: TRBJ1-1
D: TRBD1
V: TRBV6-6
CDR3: CASSYYRGGTEAFF
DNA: TGTGCCAGCAGTTACTACAGGGGCGGCACTGAAGCTTTCTTT

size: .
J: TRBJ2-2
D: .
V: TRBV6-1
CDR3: CASSEGQNTGELFF
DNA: TGTGCCAGCAGTGAAGGGCAAAACACCGGGGAGCTGTTTTTT

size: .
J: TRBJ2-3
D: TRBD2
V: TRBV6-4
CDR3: CASSEQAGGTDTQYF
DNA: TGTGCCAGCAGTGAACAAGCGGGAGGGACAGATACGCAGTATTTT

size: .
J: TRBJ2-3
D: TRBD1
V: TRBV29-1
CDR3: CSVAPGTGASDTQYF
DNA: TGCAGCGTTGCCCCCGGGACAGGGGCTTCAGATACGCAGTATTTT

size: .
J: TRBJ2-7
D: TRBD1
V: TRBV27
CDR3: CASSPRDRTYEQYF
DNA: TGTGCCAGCAGCCCCCGGGACAGGACTTACGAGCAGTACTTC

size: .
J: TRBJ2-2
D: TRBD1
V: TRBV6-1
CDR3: CASNRDSPDTGELFF
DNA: TGTGCCAGCAATCGGGACAGTCCGGACACCGGGGAGCTGTTTTTT

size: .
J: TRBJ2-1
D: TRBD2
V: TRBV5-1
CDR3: CASSLGSSGDYNEQFF
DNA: TGCGCCAGCAGCTTGGGGTCTAGCGGGGATTACAATGAGCAGTTCTTC

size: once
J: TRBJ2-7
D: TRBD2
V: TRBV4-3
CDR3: CASSPAGLGGYEQYF
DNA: TGCGCCAGCAGCCCCGCGGGACTAGGCGGTTACGAGCAGTACTTC

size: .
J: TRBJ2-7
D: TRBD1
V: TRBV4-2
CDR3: CASSQNLRTGSPYEQYF
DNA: TGTGCCAGCAGCCAAAACCTGCGGACAGGGAGTCCCTACGAGCAGTACTTC

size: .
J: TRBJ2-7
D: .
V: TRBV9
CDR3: CASSPGTLSEQYF
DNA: TGTGCCAGCAGCCCGGGGACACTGTCCGAGCAGTACTTC

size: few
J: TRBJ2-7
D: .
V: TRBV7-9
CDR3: CASSLGVFYEQYF
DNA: TGTGCCAGCAGCTTAGGCGTCTTCTACGAGCAGTACTTC

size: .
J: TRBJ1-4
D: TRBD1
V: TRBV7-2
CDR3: CASSPGQGAGEKLFF
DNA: TGTGCCAGCAGCCCCGGACAGGGGGCCGGTGAAAAACTGTTTTTT

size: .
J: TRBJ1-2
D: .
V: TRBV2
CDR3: CARTENANYGYTF
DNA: TGTGCCCGAACGGAGAATGCTAACTATGGCTACACCTTC

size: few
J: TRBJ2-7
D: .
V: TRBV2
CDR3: CASSEGGAKNEQYF
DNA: TGTGCCAGCAGTGAGGGCGGGGCGAAGAACGAGCAGTACTTC

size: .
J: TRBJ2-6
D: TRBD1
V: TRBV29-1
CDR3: CSVEGPTGVAGANVLTF
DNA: TGCAGCGTTGAAGGGCCGACAGGGGTTGCTGGGGCCAACGTCCTGACTTTC

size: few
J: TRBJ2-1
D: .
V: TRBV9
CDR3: CASSSTQTGNEQFF
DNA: TGTGCCAGCAGCTCGACTCAGACCGGGAATGAGCAGTTCTTC

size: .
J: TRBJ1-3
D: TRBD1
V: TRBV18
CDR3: CASSAGQALSGNTIYF
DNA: TGTGCCAGCTCGGCGGGACAGGCGCTCTCTGGAAACACCATATATTTT

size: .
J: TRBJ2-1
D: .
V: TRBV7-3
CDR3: CASSLTGGPGNEQFF
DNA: TGTGCCAGCAGCTTAACCGGGGGTCCGGGCAATGAGCAGTTCTTC